The entry below describes one T cell receptor beta chain. Its cognate antigen is unknown. Germline-derived CDR1 and CDR2 are LNHDA and SQIVND (reference sequence). The CDR3 extends over 16 amino acids. The V gene end was trimmed by 3 bases and the J gene end by 8 bases; junction bases not matched to a gene: 9. Primers for the PCR totalled 60 Vbeta and 13 Jbeta. Only in-frame clones appear in the TCRdb table, and some are missing; sequencing was by immunoSEQ multiplex PCR. The sample records about 250,000 clones, 85% being singletons. The entry originates in a study of cytomegalovirus exposure and HLA in healthy donors. Study-wide results and caveats: Indistinguishable V segments such as TRBV6-2 and TRBV6-3 were excluded. Specificity of three CMV-associated chains for CMV antigens was verified in vitro.

The clonotype was recovered from a girl aged 2 to 9 in good health and CMV-seronegative. Sequencing input: PBMCs. The V gene is TRBV19, the J gene TRBJ2-2, with 10 bases that match TRBD2. The CDR3 DNA is TGTGCCAGTAGTATCCGGCTAGCGGGAGTAGGAGGGGAGCTGTTTTTT. This translates into CASSIRLAGVGGELFF.